This T cell receptor beta chain came from a study of blood T cell repertoires in COVID-19. TCRdb's copy holds only in-frame clones and misses some; the assay was immunoSEQ multiplex PCR. The sample lists some 100,000 clones, roughly 80% seen once, with 4% to 5.5% in the top ten. This clone has only one observation. This sequence originates from a human donor in a cohort sampled during active or convalescent COVID-19. Sample: peripheral blood.

CDR3 sequence: CASSLAAAPNEQFF. The CDR3 bases are TGTGCCAGCAGCTTGGCGGCAGCGCCCAATGAGCAGTTCTTC. This chain connects TRBV5-8 to TRBJ2-1; D not resolved. The CDR3 contains 14 residues. V was pared by 0 bases and J by 6 bases, with 10 bases between. Germline CDR1 and CDR2: SGHTS and YDEGEE.